A selection of T cell receptor beta chains follows, all from one sample in a study of T cells in Graves' hyperthyroidism and ophthalmopathy. TCRdb used MiXCR to reprocess the multiplex PCR reads, holding one entry per CDR3 protein. The sample includes 500,000 to 550,000 distinct CDR3 sequences, around 20% of them seen just once. Sequenced sample: blood. The receptor source for this set is a man in his forties with Graves' ophthalmopathy. The CDR3 runs from the conserved cysteine through the conserved F or W. A D gene is named only where the DNA matches it firmly. Not all rows give a size; the values are once, few, many and, for expanded clones, a class.

j_gene	d_gene	v_gene	abundance	CDR3nt	CDR3aa
TRBJ1-2	.	TRBV11-2	once	TGTGCCAGCAGCTTAGACCCCGGGGCAGAATATGGCTACACCTTC	CASSLDPGAEYGYTF
TRBJ1-4	TRBD1	TRBV12-3/TRBV12-4	few	TGTGCCAGCAGTCCAGGACAGGGGGCACAAGAAAAACTGTTTTTT	CASSPGQGAQEKLFF
TRBJ1-1	.	TRBV7-3	.	TGTGCCAGCAGCTCCCATCGGGAAATGATTAGCACTGAAGCTTTCTTT	CASSSHREMISTEAFF
TRBJ2-3	TRBD1	TRBV10-3	few	TGTGCCATCAGAGGAAGACAGGGGGGACTATACACAGATACGCAGTATTTT	CAIRGRQGGLYTDTQYF
TRBJ2-2	.	TRBV30	.	TGTGCCTGGAGTTCAGGGTGGGACACCGGGGAGCTGTTTTTT	CAWSSGWDTGELFF
TRBJ2-1	.	TRBV11-2	.	TGTGCCAGCGGATACCCCTTAGGGGGAGGGGCCTACAATGAGCAGTTCTTC	CASGYPLGGGAYNEQFF
TRBJ2-7	.	TRBV7-9	few	TGTGCCAGCACCCCCAGGGCCATAGGCGTGACCTACGAGCAGTACTTC	CASTPRAIGVTYEQYF
TRBJ2-1	TRBD1	TRBV7-3	many	TGTGCCAGCAGCTTACAGGACAGGGGCACCTACAATGAGCAGTTCTTC	CASSLQDRGTYNEQFF
TRBJ1-4	TRBD1	TRBV20-1	few	TGCAGTGCTACCCGGGACAGGGTGGGTAAACTGTTTTTT	CSATRDRVGKLFF
TRBJ2-1	TRBD2	TRBV11-2	many	TGTGCCAGCAGCTCCCCCCTGGCGGGAGGTTACTACAATGAGCAGTTCTTC	CASSSPLAGGYYNEQFF
TRBJ2-1	TRBD2	TRBV5-1	.	TGCGCCAGCAGCGGGGGGGCTAGCGGGGGGATACGCTCCTACAATGAGCAGTTCTTC	CASSGGASGGIRSYNEQFF
TRBJ1-5	.	TRBV9	.	TGTGCCAGCAGCTCTAGCCCGGGGGGGCAGCCCCAGCATTTT	CASSSSPGGQPQHF
TRBJ2-1	.	TRBV6-5	few	TGTGCCAGCAGTTACCCGGGGGCCAATGAGCAGTTCTTC	CASSYPGANEQFF
TRBJ2-5	.	TRBV7-2	many	TGTGCCAGCAGCTTAGACCCTCTCAACGAGAAGACCCAGTACTTC	CASSLDPLNEKTQYF
TRBJ2-3	TRBD2	TRBV12-3/TRBV12-4	.	TGTGCCAGCAGTTTGCTAGCGGGGGCGGGTGGGCAGTATTTT	CASSLLAGAGGQYF
TRBJ1-1	.	TRBV18	.	TGTGCCAGCTCACCTTTGGGACTGGGGGCGAGCACTGAAGCTTTCTTT	CASSPLGLGASTEAFF
TRBJ2-7	.	TRBV2	.	TGTGCCAGCAGTGTTCGGCCCAGTTACGAGCAGTACTTC	CASSVRPSYEQYF
TRBJ1-2	.	TRBV6-1	few	TGTGCCAGCACAACAGGGAGCTATGGCTACACCTTC	CASTTGSYGYTF
TRBJ2-3	.	TRBV27	.	TGTGCCAGCAGTTTGAGGCAAACGGCCACAGATACGCAGTATTTT	CASSLRQTATDTQYF
TRBJ1-1	.	TRBV20-1	few	TGCAGTGCTAGAGAAAGGGGCGGCACTGAAGCTTTCTTT	CSARERGGTEAFF
TRBJ2-7	.	TRBV13	few	TGTGCCAGCAGCTTAACAGGTTTCTACGAGCAGTACTTC	CASSLTGFYEQYF
TRBJ2-1	.	TRBV11-3	.	TGTGCCAGCAGCCATAGGGGGAGCGGGGCCTACAATGAGCAGTTCTTC	CASSHRGSGAYNEQFF
TRBJ2-7	.	TRBV20-1	many	TGCAGTGCTAGAGATCGAGCCGTGAGCTCCTACGAGCAGTACTTC	CSARDRAVSSYEQYF
TRBJ2-2	TRBD2	TRBV20-1	.	TGCAGTGCCCAGATAGCGGGAGTATTCGGGGAGCTGTTTTTT	CSAQIAGVFGELFF
TRBJ1-1	.	TRBV6-2/TRBV6-3	few	TGTGCCAGCAGTTACCGACTTCACGGCGACGCTGAAGCTTTCTTT	CASSYRLHGDAEAFF
TRBJ1-5	TRBD1	TRBV3-1	.	TGTGCCAGCAGCCATGGTGACAGGGGGTTTAGCAATCAGCCCCAGCATTTT	CASSHGDRGFSNQPQHF
TRBJ2-7	.	TRBV2	.	TGTGCCAGCAGTGAAGTAGGAGACTTAACCTACGAGCAGTACTTC	CASSEVGDLTYEQYF
TRBJ2-5	.	TRBV7-2	many	TGTGCCAGCAGCCTTGGCGATGGGGAGACCCAGTACTTC	CASSLGDGETQYF
TRBJ2-3	.	TRBV27	.	TGTGCCAGCAGTGTCCTGACAGGCCCAGGTGTGGATACGCAGTATTTT	CASSVLTGPGVDTQYF
TRBJ2-3	TRBD1	TRBV19	.	TGTGCCAGTAGTACTAGACAGGGGGCAATGGCAACAGATACGCAGTGTTTT	CASSTRQGAMATDTQCF
TRBJ2-5	.	TRBV12-3/TRBV12-4	many	TGTGCCAGCAGTCCGCAAGGACCTAAGACCCAGTACTTC	CASSPQGPKTQYF
TRBJ2-2	.	TRBV10-3	few	TGTGCCATCAGGGCGCAGGGGACCCTTGGGACCGGGGAGCTGTTTTTT	CAIRAQGTLGTGELFF
TRBJ2-1	.	TRBV7-9	.	TGTGCCAGCCGCTTAAGACTGGAATACAATGAGCAGTTCTTC	CASRLRLEYNEQFF
TRBJ2-3	.	TRBV6-1	once	TGTGCCACCCTGGAGGGCGAGTTTGGCACAGATACGCAGTATTTT	CATLEGEFGTDTQYF
TRBJ1-1	.	TRBV6-1	many	TGTGCCAGCAGTGAATCCAGGGGCCGATACACTGAAGCTTTCTTT	CASSESRGRYTEAFF
TRBJ2-7	TRBD2	TRBV6-1	many	TGTGCCAGCAGTGATAGCGGGAGCCGAGGCGAGCAGTACTTC	CASSDSGSRGEQYF
TRBJ2-1	.	TRBV28	.	TGTGCCAGCAGATCACATGAAGACAATGAGCAGTTCTTC	CASRSHEDNEQFF